Listed below are T cell receptor beta chains from one sample, sequenced in a study of blood T cell repertoires in COVID-19. Profiling relied on immunoSEQ multiplex PCR, and the TCRdb table lists in-frame clones only, not all of them. The table lists hundreds of thousands of clones, 70% to 90% of them singletons. The source material was peripheral blood. The source is a young woman with active or convalescent COVID-19. Both conserved end residues are part of each CDR3. A D gene is named only where the DNA matches it firmly. The listing skips clone size in some rows; elsewhere it reads once, few, many or a size class.

length: 16
size: NA
V: TRBV5-4
J: TRBJ1-2
D: TRBD1
DNA: TGTGCCAGCAGCTTAAACTTCGACAGGGAGAACTATGGCTACACCTTC
CDR3: CASSLNFDRENYGYTF

length: 15
size: NA
V: TRBV3-1/TRBV3-2
J: TRBJ1-4
D: NA
DNA: TGTGCCAGCAGCCAAGAGAGGGTCCTGGAGGAAAAACTGTTTTTT
CDR3: CASSQERVLEEKLFF

length: 13
size: NA
V: TRBV6-1
J: TRBJ2-7
D: NA
DNA: TGTGCCAGCGGACAGATCATCAACTACGAGCAGTACTTC
CDR3: CASGQIINYEQYF

length: 15
size: NA
V: TRBV11-2
J: TRBJ1-4
D: TRBD1
DNA: TGTGCCAGCAGCGCCGCAGGGACAGCTAATGAAAAACTGTTTTTT
CDR3: CASSAAGTANEKLFF

length: 14
size: NA
V: TRBV7-9
J: TRBJ1-3
D: TRBD1
DNA: TGTGCCAGCAGCAGCGACAGGGCTGGAAACACCATATATTTT
CDR3: CASSSDRAGNTIYF

length: 18
size: once
V: TRBV6-1
J: TRBJ2-2
D: TRBD2
DNA: TGTGCCAGCAGTGAATTTGGGACTAGCGGGACCAACACCGGGGAGCTGTTTTTT
CDR3: CASSEFGTSGTNTGELFF

length: 14
size: NA
V: TRBV12-1
J: TRBJ2-7
D: NA
DNA: TGTGCCAGCAGCTCGCTAGCGGGAGCTCGTGGATGGTACTTC
CDR3: CASSSLAGARGWYF

length: 15
size: NA
V: TRBV18
J: TRBJ2-7
D: NA
DNA: TGTGCCAGCTCACCCACTGCCGGGGAGTCCTACGAGCAGTACTTC
CDR3: CASSPTAGESYEQYF

length: 23
size: NA
V: TRBV2
J: TRBJ2-1
D: TRBD1
DNA: TGTGCCAGCAGTGACCCTTTTATGGCAGAAGGGACAGGGGGGGCCAAGCTTTACAATGAGCAGTTCTTC
CDR3: CASSDPFMAEGTGGAKLYNEQFF

length: 13
size: NA
V: TRBV19
J: TRBJ1-1
D: NA
DNA: TGTGCCAGTAGTAGGGAGTCTTCAGGTACGGCTTTCTTT
CDR3: CASSRESSGTAFF

length: 16
size: NA
V: TRBV4-2
J: TRBJ2-5
D: TRBD2
DNA: TGTGCCAGCAGCCAGGGACTAGCGGGGGGACACGAGACCCAGTACTTC
CDR3: CASSQGLAGGHETQYF